Shown below are 20 T cell receptor beta chains from a single sample sequenced in a study of graft-versus-host responses after intestinal transplantation. Which antigens these TCRs recognize remains unknown. Sequencing was performed with immunoSEQ multiplex PCR; in TCRdb, only in-frame clones are kept and a portion is missing. Here the sample spans over 85,000 clones, 90% to 95% being singletons. Here the sequenced sample was unstimulated CD8+ T cells sorted from spleen or lymph node cells, taken before intestinal transplant. These receptors all come from a human donor who received an intestinal transplant.

The rearrangement uses TRBV7-6 and TRBJ1-2; D is possibly TRBD1 (6 bases). The CDR3 totals 13 residues. Germline loops: CDR1 SGHVS, CDR2 FNYEAQ. Trimming took 5 bases from V and 4 from J, leaving 11 bases between them. As DNA, the CDR3 is TGTGCCAGCAGCGACCTACAGGGCTATGGCTACACCTTC. Amino acid sequence: CASSDLQGYGYTF.

This chain connects TRBV14 to TRBJ2-1, with unresolved D. CDR3 length equals 12 residues. The germline V gene has CDR1 SGHDN and CDR2 FVKESK. Deletions cut 3 bases from V and 7 bases from J, with 7 bases between. CDR3 nucleotides: TGTGCCAGCAGCCAGACGAGGAATGAGCAGTTCTTC. This translates into CASSQTRNEQFF.

This clone was seen a handful of times. The chain couples TRBV6-1 to TRBJ2-2; perhaps TRBD2 as D (6 bases). The CDR3 has 17 residues. V lost 0 bases, J lost 2 bases, and 13 bases lay in between. CDR1 and CDR2 (germline): MNHNS, SASEGT. The CDR3 here is CASSEALGGPNTGELFF. CDR3 coding DNA: TGTGCCAGCAGTGAAGCGCTGGGGGGACCTAACACCGGGGAGCTGTTTTTT.

The chain employs TRBV5-6 and TRBJ1-5; weak D call: TRBD1 (6 bases). CDR3 length equals 16 residues. Germline CDR1 and CDR2: SGHDT and YYEEEE. Trimming took 1 base from V and 3 from J, leaving 14 bases between them. The CDR3 DNA reads as TGTGCCAGCAGCTTGCAGGCCGGGACAAACAATCAGCCCCAGCATTTT. Protein: CASSLQAGTNNQPQHF.

V and J are TRBV21-1 and TRBJ1-2; the D segment call TRBD1 is taken from the table without a DNA check. TRBV21-1 is a pseudogene. This CDR3 comprises 14 residues. CDR3 protein: CASRLRTGSYGYTF. CDR3 nucleotides: TGTGCCAGCAGACTCAGGACAGGGAGCTATGGCTACACCTTC.

The chain has TRBV28 and TRBJ2-1; 7 nucleotides line up with TRBD2. In germline, CDR1 is MDHEN, CDR2 SYDVKM. The CDR3 sequence is 14 residues long. V was clipped by 6 bases and J by 2 bases; unmatched bases: 4. Here the CDR3 DNA reads TGTGCCAGCAGACCAGCGGGGACCTACAATGAGCAGTTCTTC. This encodes CASRPAGTYNEQFF.

The gene calls are TRBV13 and TRBJ2-7, with 7 bases matching TRBD2. The J segment lost 4 bases and the V segment lost 4 bases, leaving 7 bases of the junction unmatched. CDR1 PRHDT and CDR2 FYEKMQ come from the germline V gene (reference sequence). The CDR3 is 14 residues long. DNA for the CDR3: TGTGCCAGCAGCTCCCGGGAGGACTATTACGAGCAGTACTTC. Protein sequence: CASSSREDYYEQYF. Full variable domain (remainder filled in from reference TRBV13 and TRBJ2-7): AAGVIQSPRHLIKEKRETATLKCYPIPRHDTVYWYQQGPGQDPQFLISFYEKMQSDKGSIPDRFSAQQFSDYHSELNMSSLELGDSALYFCASSSREDYYEQYFGPGTRLTVT.

This chain uses TRBV7-9 with TRBJ2-1, with TRBD2 identical over 8 bases. The germline gives CDR1 SEHNR, CDR2 FQNEAQ (reference sequence). J lost 0 bases, V lost 5 bases, and 12 bases had no gene match. This CDR3 contains 18 residues. Here the CDR3 reads CASSPRGAGESSYNEQFF. The DNA for the CDR3 is TGTGCCAGCAGCCCGCGCGGAGCGGGGGAGAGCTCCTACAATGAGCAGTTCTTC.

The chain uses TRBV5-6 and TRBJ2-2; 8 nucleotides align to TRBD1. J was trimmed by 6 bases and V by 0 bases; bases with no gene match: 4. This CDR3 region has 15 residues. Germline CDR1 and CDR2: SGHDT and YYEEEE. The CDR3 is CASSLVPGGPGELFF. The CDR3 DNA reads as TGTGCCAGCAGCTTGGTGCCAGGGGGCCCCGGGGAGCTGTTTTTT.

The genes are TRBV27 and TRBJ1-6; D gene unclear. Germline-derived CDR1 and CDR2 are MNHEY and SMNVEV (reference sequence). The CDR3 is made up of 11 amino acids. V lost 10 bases and J 4 bases, leaving 5 bases between the germline ends. The DNA of the CDR3 is TGTGCCACAGGATATAATTCACCCCTCCACTTT. Encoded protein: CATGYNSPLHF.

The chain has TRBV2 and TRBJ1-3, with TRBD1 matching over 7 bases. V shed 5 bases, J shed 7 bases, and the junction held 2 bases outside the gene matches. Germline values: CDR1 SNHLY, CDR2 FYNNEI. This CDR3 is 12 amino acids long. The CDR3 DNA sequence: TGTGCCAGCAGTACAGGGGTCAACACCATATATTTT. This codes for CASSTGVNTIYF.

The chain carries TRBV5-1 and TRBJ2-6, with 8 nucleotides matching TRBD1. The CDR3 consists of 18 residues. CDR1 is SGHRS and CDR2 is YFSETQ in the germline V gene. With 0 bases clipped from V and 4 bases from J, the junction kept 9 bases outside the gene matches. This chain's CDR3 is CASSLGSGGASGANVLTF. The CDR3 DNA follows: TGCGCCAGCAGCTTGGGATCAGGGGGCGCGTCCGGGGCCAACGTCCTGACTTTC.

This sequence joins TRBV19 and TRBJ2-7, with TRBD1 as a possible D gene (6 bases). The CDR3 is 14 residues long. CDR1 is LNHDA and CDR2 is SQIVND in the germline V gene (reference sequence). V lost 3 bases and J lost 1, with 10 bases in between. The DNA of the CDR3 is TGTGCCAGTAGTATCACCCAGGGGTCCTACGAGCAGTACTTC. This sequence encodes CASSITQGSYEQYF.

This clone was counted a single time. The chain is built from TRBV30 and TRBJ2-1; the match to TRBD2 covers 8 bases. CDR3 length equals 11 residues. The V gene's germline CDR1 is GTSNPN and CDR2 SVGIG (reference sequence). The CDR3 reads CTLADYNEQFF. As DNA, the CDR3 is TGTACACTAGCGGACTACAATGAGCAGTTCTTC.

The CDR3 DNA follows: TGCGCCAGCAGTCAACCACAGGGGAGAAACACCATATATTTT. Its translation: CASSQPQGRNTIYF. The chain is built from TRBV4-1 and TRBJ1-3; TRBD1 agrees at 7 bases. Germline assignment: CDR1 MGHRA and CDR2 YSYEKL. The length of the CDR3 is 14 residues. Trimming removed 6 bases from V and 5 bases from J; junction bases left unmatched: 7.

The V gene is TRBV5-1, the J gene TRBJ1-2; D gene unclear. V gave up 1 base and J gave up 2 bases, with 12 bases separating them. From germline, CDR1 is SGHRS and CDR2 YFSETQ. The CDR3 spans 15 residues. The CDR3 region has the DNA TGCGCCAGCAGCTTGAGAGGCTTAAGGAACTATGGCTACACCTTC. The encoded protein is CASSLRGLRNYGYTF.

The genes are TRBV27 and TRBJ2-1; D is ambiguous. The length of the CDR3 is 16 residues. Germline values: CDR1 MNHEY, CDR2 SMNVEV (reference sequence). Trimming took 0 bases from V and 10 from J, leaving 19 bases between them. The CDR3 DNA reads as TGTGCCAGCAGTTTATCTAGGCTAGATGGTCAGTGGGAGCAGTTCTTC. Translated, it gives CASSLSRLDGQWEQFF.

The chain combines TRBV27 with TRBJ1-2; TRBD1 agrees at 10 bases. The V and J ends lost 4 bases and 8 bases, in that order; junction bases with no gene match: 4. Germline lookup yields CDR1 MNHEY and CDR2 SMNVEV (reference sequence). This CDR3 contains 13 residues. CDR3 bases: TGTGCCAGCAGTTGGGGGACAGGGGACGGCTACACCTTC. It specifies CASSWGTGDGYTF.

This clone was observed a handful of times. The gene calls are TRBV4-1 and TRBJ1-4; 8 positions match TRBD1. The CDR3 length is 15 residues. V lost 1 base, J lost 9 bases, and 7 bases stayed unmatched. Looked up from germline, CDR1 is MGHRA and CDR2 is YSYEKL. The DNA of the CDR3 is TGCGCCAGCAGCCAAGGGTCTGGACAGGGACAAAAACTGTTTTTT. Translating gives CASSQGSGQGQKLFF.

The genes are TRBV28 and TRBJ2-2; D possibly corresponds to TRBD1 (5 bases). This CDR3 contains 16 residues. V shed 3 bases and J shed 5 bases, with 16 bases lying between them. In germline, CDR1 is MDHEN, CDR2 SYDVKM. The CDR3 loop reads CASSLESQGVTGELFF. Written as DNA, the CDR3 is TGTGCCAGCAGTTTGGAATCGCAAGGGGTGACCGGGGAGCTGTTTTTT.